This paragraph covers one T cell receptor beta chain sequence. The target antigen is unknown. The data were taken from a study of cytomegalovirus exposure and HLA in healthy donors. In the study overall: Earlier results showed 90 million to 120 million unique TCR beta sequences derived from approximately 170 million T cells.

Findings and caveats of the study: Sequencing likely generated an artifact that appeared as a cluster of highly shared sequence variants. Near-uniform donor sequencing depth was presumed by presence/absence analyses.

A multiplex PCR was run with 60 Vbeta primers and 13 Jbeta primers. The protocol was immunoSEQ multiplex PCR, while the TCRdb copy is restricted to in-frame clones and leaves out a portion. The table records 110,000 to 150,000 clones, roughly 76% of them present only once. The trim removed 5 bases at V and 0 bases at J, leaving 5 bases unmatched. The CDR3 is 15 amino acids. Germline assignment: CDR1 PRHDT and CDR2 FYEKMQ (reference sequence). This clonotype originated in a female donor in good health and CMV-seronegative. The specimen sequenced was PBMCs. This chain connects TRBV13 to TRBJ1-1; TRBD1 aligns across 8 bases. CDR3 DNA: TGTGCCAGCAGCAATACAGGGGGAATGAACACTGAAGCTTTCTTT. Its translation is CASSNTGGMNTEAFF.